The entry below gives a single TCR beta chain sequence along with its context. The germline V gene encodes CDR1 SGHDT and CDR2 YYEEEE. The CDR3 contains 16 residues. V lost 0 bases to trimming and J lost 1 base, with 13 bases between them. Profiled with immunoSEQ multiplex PCR; TCRdb holds only in-frame clones, not every one. Of just under 90,000 clones listed, roughly 90% are singletons. This sample is part of a study of blood T cell repertoires in COVID-19. Study at large: PBMCs, B-cell-depleted T cells, or T cells were the source of the cDNA or gDNA that made up the material.

The chain recombines TRBV5-6 with TRBJ1-1, with unresolved D. The sequence came from a man between 60 and 75 years old with acute or convalescent COVID-19. The sequenced material came from peripheral blood. The CDR3 sequence: CASSLAREGWNTEAFF. The CDR3 DNA follows: TGTGCCAGCAGCTTGGCCCGAGAGGGTTGGAACACTGAAGCTTTCTTT.